This T cell receptor beta chain was identified in a study of T cell repertoires in cytomegalovirus infection. This clonotype was detected ten times or more. TCRdb re-called the reads with MiXCR, one entry per CDR3 protein. Of fewer than 350,000 distinct CDR3 sequences in the sample, around a tenth were seen once. V lost 8 bases to trimming and J lost 5 bases, with 22 bases between them. The CDR3 length is 16 residues. Per germline, CDR1 SGHTA and CDR2 FQGNSA. The material sequenced was PBMCs. The genes are TRBV7-2 and TRBJ2-1, with D perhaps TRBD2 (7 bases). The source is a human donor in good health (CMV status not recorded). Some clones in this sample may be carry-over from other donors' samples. The CDR3 is CASPGGPVNPDNEQFF. Here the CDR3 DNA reads TGTGCCAGCCCCGGGGGGCCGGTTAACCCGGACAATGAGCAGTTCTTC.